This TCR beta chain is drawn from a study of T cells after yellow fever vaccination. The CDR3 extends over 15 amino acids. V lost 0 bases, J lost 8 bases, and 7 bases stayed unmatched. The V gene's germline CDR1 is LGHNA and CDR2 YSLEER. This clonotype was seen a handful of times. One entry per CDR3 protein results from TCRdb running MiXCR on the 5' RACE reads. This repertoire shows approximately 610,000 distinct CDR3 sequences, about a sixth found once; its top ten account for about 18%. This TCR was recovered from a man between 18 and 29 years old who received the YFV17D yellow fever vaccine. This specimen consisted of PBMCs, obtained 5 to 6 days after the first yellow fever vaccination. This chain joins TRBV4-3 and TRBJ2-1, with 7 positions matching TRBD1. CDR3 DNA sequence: TGCGCCAGCAGCCAAGAAGAGCGACAGGGCCATGAGCAGTTCTTC. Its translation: CASSQEERQGHEQFF.